Listed below are T cell receptor beta chains from one sample, sequenced in a study of cytomegalovirus exposure and HLA in healthy donors. Sequencing was performed with immunoSEQ multiplex PCR; in TCRdb, only in-frame clones are kept and a portion is missing. The data show about 120,000 clones, with about three fifths seen just once and approximately 8% held by the top ten. Material: PBMCs. The receptor source for this set is a woman aged 40 to 50 in good health and CMV-seropositive. The CDR3 runs from the conserved cysteine through the conserved F or W. D genes are given only for firm matches. Part of the rows lack a size; the others show once, few, many or a class for expanded clones.

cdr3_aa,cdr3_nt,clone_size,v_call,j_call,cdr3_length,d_call
CASSLAGQGAGELFF,TGTGCCAGCAGCTTAGCCGGACAGGGGGCCGGGGAGCTGTTTTTT,-,TRBV7-8,TRBJ2-2,15,TRBD1
CASSLGRGGTEAFF,TGCGCCAGCAGCTTAGGACGAGGGGGCACTGAAGCTTTCTTT,-,TRBV7-9,TRBJ1-1,14,-
CASSLAQGDEQFF,TGTGCCAGCAGCTTGGCACAGGGCGATGAGCAGTTCTTC,-,TRBV5-6,TRBJ2-1,13,-
CAWSVTVDTQYF,TGTGCCTGGAGTGTGACAGTTGATACGCAGTATTTT,-,TRBV30,TRBJ2-3,12,-
CASSVGLKGTGELFF,TGTGCCAGCAGCGTCGGTCTCAAGGGGACCGGGGAGCTGTTTTTT,few,TRBV9,TRBJ2-2,15,-
CASSLTTSGRGWDEQFF,TGCGCCAGCAGCTTGACCACTAGCGGGAGGGGTTGGGATGAGCAGTTCTTC,-,TRBV5-1,TRBJ2-1,17,TRBD2
CASSLTGNTGELFF,TGTGCCAGCAGCTTAACTGGGAACACCGGGGAGCTGTTTTTT,-,TRBV7-8,TRBJ2-2,14,-
CASSFPQGAHYEQYF,TGTGCCAGCAGCTTTCCCCAGGGGGCTCACTACGAGCAGTACTTC,-,TRBV7-9,TRBJ2-7,15,TRBD1
CASSYSGSSYNEQFF,TGTGCCAGCAGCTACTCGGGGAGCTCCTACAATGAGCAGTTCTTC,-,TRBV6-5,TRBJ2-1,15,-
CASSQDRGVSYNEQFF,TGTGCCAGCAGCCAAGATCGGGGGGTATCCTACAATGAGCAGTTCTTC,-,TRBV4-2,TRBJ2-1,16,TRBD2
CSSSPRDGTSYEQYF,TGTTCCAGCAGCCCCCGAGACGGGACTTCCTACGAGCAGTACTTC,once,TRBV7-9,TRBJ2-7,15,-
CASSVTVTYANTGELFF,TGTGCCAGCAGCGTGACAGTAACTTACGCGAACACCGGGGAGCTGTTTTTT,-,TRBV9,TRBJ2-2,17,-
CASSQDRGGNEQFF,TGTGCCAGCAGCCAAGATCGGGGTGGCAATGAGCAGTTCTTC,-,TRBV14,TRBJ2-1,14,-
CSVELAGYNEQFF,TGCAGCGTAGAACTAGCGGGGTACAATGAGCAGTTCTTC,once,TRBV29-1,TRBJ2-1,13,TRBD2
CASSPTGGQGAFF,TGTGCCAGCAGCCCTACGGGGGGACAAGGAGCTTTCTTT,many,TRBV7-3,TRBJ1-1,13,-
CASSPLGLSDQETQYF,TGTGCCAGCTCACCACTGGGACTTTCGGACCAAGAGACCCAGTACTTC,few,TRBV18,TRBJ2-5,16,-
CASSKLDEQFF,TGTGCCAGCAGCAAGCTTGATGAGCAGTTCTTC,-,TRBV7-9,TRBJ2-1,11,-
CASSGTSGNDEQFF,TGTGCCAGCAGTGGGACTAGCGGGAACGATGAGCAGTTCTTC,few,TRBV6-4,TRBJ2-1,14,TRBD2
CASSLFETGAREQYF,TGCGCCAGCAGCTTGTTCGAGACAGGGGCTCGCGAGCAGTACTTC,-,TRBV5-1,TRBJ2-7,15,TRBD1
CASSLSDRGIYEQYF,TGTGCCAGCAGCCTTTCAGACAGGGGGATCTACGAGCAGTACTTC,-,TRBV9,TRBJ2-7,15,TRBD1
CASSQGLGMAFF,TGCGCCAGCAGCCAGGGACTGGGAATGGCTTTCTTT,few,TRBV5-1,TRBJ1-1,12,-
CASSLGTLNTGELFF,TGTGCCAGCAGCTTAGGGACATTGAACACCGGGGAGCTGTTTTTT,-,TRBV11-2,TRBJ2-2,15,-
CASSLGGAENIQYF,TGCGCCAGCAGCTTGGGGGGAGCGGAAAACATTCAGTACTTC,-,TRBV5-1,TRBJ2-4,14,-
CASSLADQPQHF,TGTGCCAGCAGCTTGGCGGATCAGCCCCAGCATTTT,-,TRBV5-6,TRBJ1-5,12,-
CASSVVGEGTDGYTF,TGTGCCAGCAGCGTAGTCGGAGAGGGAACGGATGGCTACACCTTC,-,TRBV9,TRBJ1-2,15,-
CASSLDSMNTEAFF,TGTGCCAGCAGCTTGGACAGCATGAACACTGAAGCTTTCTTT,few,TRBV5-4,TRBJ1-1,14,-
CAWRREASPLHF,TGTGCCTGGAGGAGGGAGGCTTCACCCCTCCACTTT,-,TRBV30,TRBJ1-6,12,-
CASRMGSADSYNEQFF,TGTGCCAGCAGGATGGGTAGCGCAGACTCCTACAATGAGCAGTTCTTC,-,TRBV11-2,TRBJ2-1,16,-
CSVDIWQGNEQYF,TGCAGCGTTGATATCTGGCAGGGTAACGAGCAGTACTTC,-,TRBV29-1,TRBJ2-7,13,-
CASSRGTGTEAFF,TGTGCCAGCTCGCGAGGGACAGGCACTGAAGCTTTCTTT,few,TRBV18,TRBJ1-1,13,TRBD1
CASSYPDRGTNEKLFF,TGTGCCAGCAGTTACCCCGACAGGGGCACTAATGAAAAACTGTTTTTT,-,TRBV6-5,TRBJ1-4,16,TRBD1
CASGLGGSRGEQYF,TGTGCTAGTGGTTTGGGCGGCTCTAGGGGGGAGCAGTACTTC,few,TRBV12-5,TRBJ2-7,14,-
CASRIVGVTNEKLFF,TGTGCCAGTAGAATCGTCGGGGTTACTAATGAAAAACTGTTTTTT,-,TRBV19,TRBJ1-4,15,-
CASSLTQGNQPQHF,TGTGCCAGCAGTTTAACCCAGGGGAATCAGCCCCAGCATTTT,-,TRBV27,TRBJ1-5,14,-
CASSLTRDPQFF,TGTGCCAGCAGTTTAACCAGGGATCCCCAGTTCTTC,-,TRBV27,TRBJ2-1,12,-
CASTTGATNEKLFF,TGTGCCAGCACCACAGGGGCAACTAATGAAAAACTGTTTTTT,-,TRBV2,TRBJ1-4,14,TRBD1
CASSIKAGTDTQYF,TGTGCCAGTAGTATTAAGGCGGGCACAGATACGCAGTATTTT,-,TRBV19,TRBJ2-3,14,-
CASSLDGQGRGTQYF,TGCGCCAGCAGCTTGGATGGACAGGGTCGAGGGACCCAGTACTTC,-,TRBV5-1,TRBJ2-5,15,TRBD1
CASSSSGAGEQYF,TGTGCCAGCAGTTCCTCAGGGGCGGGGGAGCAGTACTTC,-,TRBV6-6,TRBJ2-7,13,-
CASSARTGYGYPF,TGCGCCAGCAGCGCTCGGACAGGGTATGGCTACCCCTTC,-,TRBV5-1,TRBJ1-2,13,TRBD1
CASRTGGSEYGYTF,TGTGCCAGCAGGACAGGGGGCTCTGAATATGGCTACACCTTC,-,TRBV6-5,TRBJ1-2,14,TRBD1
CASSVTGGSAGELFF,TGTGCCAGCAGCGTTACAGGGGGATCAGCCGGGGAGCTGTTTTTT,-,TRBV9,TRBJ2-2,15,TRBD1
CASRTGNGEQYF,TGCGCCAGTCGGACAGGGAATGGCGAGCAGTACTTC,-,TRBV5-1,TRBJ2-7,12,TRBD1
CASSRAAGGAGNEQFF,TGTGCCAGCAGCCGTGCCGCGGGGGGGGCGGGCAATGAGCAGTTCTTC,few,TRBV5-5,TRBJ2-1,16,TRBD2
CASTEGNQPQHF,TGTGCCAGCACGGAGGGCAATCAGCCCCAGCATTTT,few,TRBV2,TRBJ1-5,12,-
CASSSGLAVGPGELFF,TGTGCCAGCAGTTCGGGACTAGCGGTCGGGCCCGGGGAGCTGTTTTTT,few,TRBV5-4,TRBJ2-2,16,TRBD2
CASSPRDTVNTEAFF,TGTGCCAGCAGCCCACGGGACACTGTGAACACTGAAGCTTTCTTT,few,TRBV13,TRBJ1-1,15,-
CASSGRTGGDSYEQYF,TGTGCCAGCAGCGGACGGACAGGGGGTGACTCCTACGAGCAGTACTTC,-,TRBV7-6,TRBJ2-7,16,TRBD1
CASSDAGEGQPQHF,TGTGCCAGCAGTGATGCAGGGGAAGGTCAGCCCCAGCATTTT,-,TRBV2,TRBJ1-5,14,-
CASSFPTGVINEQFF,TGTGCCAGCAGCTTTCCGACAGGGGTCATAAATGAGCAGTTCTTC,-,TRBV5-5,TRBJ2-1,15,TRBD1
CASSFGAENTEAFF,TGCGCCAGCAGCTTTGGGGCAGAGAACACTGAAGCTTTCTTT,-,TRBV5-1,TRBJ1-1,14,-
CSVEVPADYGYPF,TGCAGCGTTGAAGTTCCGGCGGACTATGGCTACCCCTTC,-,TRBV29-1,TRBJ1-2,13,-
CASSPRLAGETDTQYF,TGTGCCAGCTCACCAAGGCTGGCGGGGGAGACAGATACGCAGTATTTT,-,TRBV18,TRBJ2-3,16,TRBD2